Listed below are T cell receptor beta chains from one sample, sequenced in a study of T cell responses to AZD1222 COVID-19 vaccine. Method: immunoSEQ multiplex PCR; TCRdb's copy keeps in-frame clones and lacks some. Seen here are approximately 120,000 clones, roughly nine tenths observed once, and the top ten hold under 2%. The sequencing used peripheral blood, collected on day 0 of AZD1222 vaccination. These receptors all stem from an adult in good health. Each CDR3 is given with its conserved first and last residue. Each record gives: J gene, clone size, D gene, V gene, CDR3 protein, CDR3 DNA. The D gene is left open where the match is weak. The listing skips clone size in some rows; elsewhere it reads once, few, many or a size class.

J gene: TRBJ2-1; clone size: .; D gene: TRBD2; V gene: TRBV19; CDR3 protein: CASRLAAGVLYNEQFF; CDR3 DNA: TGTGCCAGTAGATTGGCTGCGGGAGTTCTTTACAATGAGCAGTTCTTC
J gene: TRBJ1-2; clone size: .; D gene: TRBD1; V gene: TRBV10-3; CDR3 protein: CAISETGDYGYTF; CDR3 DNA: TGTGCCATCAGTGAGACAGGGGACTATGGCTACACCTTC
J gene: TRBJ1-6; clone size: .; D gene: .; V gene: TRBV19; CDR3 protein: CASKPESYNSPLHF; CDR3 DNA: TGTGCCAGTAAACCGGAGTCCTATAATTCACCCCTCCACTTT
J gene: TRBJ1-4; clone size: .; D gene: .; V gene: TRBV5-4; CDR3 protein: CASSLAPQGNNEKLFF; CDR3 DNA: TGTGCCAGCAGCTTGGCGCCCCAGGGAAATAATGAAAAACTGTTTTTT
J gene: TRBJ1-2; clone size: .; D gene: .; V gene: TRBV2; CDR3 protein: CASSGTPRGGYGYTF; CDR3 DNA: TGTGCCAGCAGCGGGACTCCCCGCGGGGGCTATGGCTACACCTTC
J gene: TRBJ1-1; clone size: .; D gene: TRBD1; V gene: TRBV27; CDR3 protein: CASSPTGAPPGTFF; CDR3 DNA: TGTGCCAGCAGTCCGACAGGGGCCCCGCCGGGAACTTTCTTT
J gene: TRBJ1-1; clone size: .; D gene: .; V gene: TRBV11-2; CDR3 protein: CASSLSGYTEAFF; CDR3 DNA: TGTGCCAGCAGCTTATCAGGGTACACTGAAGCTTTCTTT
J gene: TRBJ2-1; clone size: .; D gene: .; V gene: TRBV7-9; CDR3 protein: CASRGLGSDYNEQFF; CDR3 DNA: TGTGCCAGCAGGGGGTTAGGGTCCGACTACAATGAGCAGTTCTTC
J gene: TRBJ1-5; clone size: .; D gene: TRBD1; V gene: TRBV18; CDR3 protein: CASSGDRLIVGGNQPQHF; CDR3 DNA: TGTGCCAGCTCCGGGGACAGGCTGATAGTTGGAGGCAATCAGCCCCAGCATTTT
J gene: TRBJ2-5; clone size: .; D gene: .; V gene: TRBV11-3; CDR3 protein: CASSQWFDRDGETQYF; CDR3 DNA: TGTGCCAGCAGCCAATGGTTCGACAGAGACGGGGAGACCCAGTACTTC
J gene: TRBJ1-4; clone size: .; D gene: .; V gene: TRBV27; CDR3 protein: CASSLFSPPGGEKLFF; CDR3 DNA: TGTGCCAGCAGTTTATTCTCACCGCCTGGGGGGGAAAAACTGTTTTTT
J gene: TRBJ1-5; clone size: .; D gene: TRBD1; V gene: TRBV24-1; CDR3 protein: CATSDSDRGQLGSNQPQHF; CDR3 DNA: TGTGCCACCAGTGACTCGGACAGGGGGCAACTGGGTAGCAATCAGCCCCAGCATTTT
J gene: TRBJ1-1; clone size: once; D gene: .; V gene: TRBV5-5; CDR3 protein: CASSLAMVTAVPNTEAFF; CDR3 DNA: TGTGCCAGCAGCTTGGCCATGGTGACGGCCGTGCCGAACACTGAAGCTTTCTTT
J gene: TRBJ2-6; clone size: .; D gene: TRBD1; V gene: TRBV6-4; CDR3 protein: CASAGDSSGANVLTF; CDR3 DNA: TGTGCCAGTGCAGGGGACAGCTCTGGGGCCAACGTCCTGACTTTC
J gene: TRBJ2-1; clone size: .; D gene: .; V gene: TRBV11-2; CDR3 protein: CASSLGAVLASSYNEQFF; CDR3 DNA: TGTGCCAGCAGCTTAGGGGCCGTGCTAGCGTCCTCCTACAATGAGCAGTTCTTC
J gene: TRBJ2-7; clone size: .; D gene: TRBD1; V gene: TRBV6-5; CDR3 protein: CASSFGTGGYEQYF; CDR3 DNA: TGTGCCAGCAGTTTTGGGACAGGCGGCTACGAGCAGTACTTC
J gene: TRBJ2-7; clone size: .; D gene: .; V gene: TRBV5-5; CDR3 protein: CASSLVQGTYEQYF; CDR3 DNA: TGTGCCAGCAGCTTGGTTCAGGGGACCTACGAGCAGTACTTC
J gene: TRBJ2-2; clone size: few; D gene: .; V gene: TRBV7-9; CDR3 protein: CASRAGSGELFF; CDR3 DNA: TGTGCCAGCAGGGCAGGGTCCGGGGAGCTGTTTTTT
J gene: TRBJ1-3; clone size: .; D gene: .; V gene: TRBV6-5; CDR3 protein: CASSYSTGSGNTIYF; CDR3 DNA: TGTGCCAGCAGTTACTCCACAGGGAGTGGAAACACCATATATTTT
J gene: TRBJ2-7; clone size: once; D gene: .; V gene: TRBV5-1; CDR3 protein: CASSPRRATDYEQYF; CDR3 DNA: TGCGCCAGCAGCCCACGGAGGGCTACAGACTACGAGCAGTACTTC
J gene: TRBJ1-2; clone size: .; D gene: .; V gene: TRBV7-9; CDR3 protein: CASSPPDSHGYTF; CDR3 DNA: TGTGCCAGCAGCCCCCCCGACAGCCATGGCTACACCTTC
J gene: TRBJ2-6; clone size: .; D gene: .; V gene: TRBV21-1; CDR3 protein: CAITPPRRTNVLTF; CDR3 DNA: TGTGCCATCACCCCACCCCGCCGGACCAACGTCCTGACTTTC
J gene: TRBJ1-2; clone size: .; D gene: .; V gene: TRBV9; CDR3 protein: CASSVDNYGYTF; CDR3 DNA: TGTGCCAGCAGCGTAGATAACTATGGCTACACCTTC
J gene: TRBJ2-3; clone size: .; D gene: TRBD1; V gene: TRBV19; CDR3 protein: CASSGLQGEGTDTQYF; CDR3 DNA: TGTGCCAGTAGCGGATTACAGGGGGAGGGCACAGATACGCAGTATTTT
J gene: TRBJ1-3; clone size: .; D gene: TRBD1; V gene: TRBV2; CDR3 protein: CASSDRTGTTGNTIYF; CDR3 DNA: TGTGCCAGCAGTGATAGGACAGGGACGACTGGAAACACCATATATTTT
J gene: TRBJ2-6; clone size: once; D gene: .; V gene: TRBV13; CDR3 protein: CASSLNRASGANVLTF; CDR3 DNA: TGTGCCAGCAGCTTAAATCGAGCATCTGGGGCCAACGTCCTGACTTTC
J gene: TRBJ1-4; clone size: few; D gene: .; V gene: TRBV11-3; CDR3 protein: CASSKDSTNEKLFF; CDR3 DNA: TGTGCCAGCAGCAAGGACAGCACTAATGAAAAACTGTTTTTT
J gene: TRBJ1-1; clone size: .; D gene: TRBD1; V gene: TRBV7-3; CDR3 protein: CASSLTGQAWGTEAFF; CDR3 DNA: TGTGCCAGCAGCTTAACGGGACAGGCGTGGGGCACTGAAGCTTTCTTT
J gene: TRBJ2-1; clone size: once; D gene: .; V gene: TRBV7-2; CDR3 protein: CASSFRDSYNEQFF; CDR3 DNA: TGTGCCAGCAGCTTCCGGGACTCTTACAATGAGCAGTTCTTC
J gene: TRBJ2-2; clone size: .; D gene: .; V gene: TRBV2; CDR3 protein: CASSESDTGELFF; CDR3 DNA: TGTGCCAGCAGTGAATCGGACACCGGGGAGCTGTTTTTT
J gene: TRBJ1-1; clone size: few; D gene: .; V gene: TRBV28; CDR3 protein: CASSLDLGGRTEAFF; CDR3 DNA: TGTGCCAGCAGTTTAGATTTGGGGGGCCGGACTGAAGCTTTCTTT
J gene: TRBJ1-5; clone size: .; D gene: .; V gene: TRBV6-6; CDR3 protein: CASEWGAGRGNQPQHF; CDR3 DNA: TGTGCCAGCGAGTGGGGGGCAGGGAGGGGCAATCAGCCCCAGCATTTT
J gene: TRBJ1-1; clone size: .; D gene: TRBD1; V gene: TRBV6-1; CDR3 protein: CAGGDRLGTEAFF; CDR3 DNA: TGTGCCGGAGGGGACAGGTTGGGCACTGAAGCTTTCTTT
J gene: TRBJ1-1; clone size: .; D gene: .; V gene: TRBV29-1; CDR3 protein: CSAVGTAGDTEAFF; CDR3 DNA: TGCAGCGCCGTTGGGACGGCGGGGGACACTGAAGCTTTCTTT
J gene: TRBJ1-5; clone size: .; D gene: .; V gene: TRBV5-6; CDR3 protein: CASSLVGSLNQPQHF; CDR3 DNA: TGTGCCAGCAGCTTGGTAGGATCCCTAAATCAGCCCCAGCATTTT
J gene: TRBJ1-2; clone size: .; D gene: .; V gene: TRBV9; CDR3 protein: CASSDGQVNYGYTF; CDR3 DNA: TGTGCCAGCAGCGACGGGCAGGTCAACTATGGCTACACCTTC
J gene: TRBJ2-3; clone size: .; D gene: .; V gene: TRBV6-4; CDR3 protein: CASSEGLSNTDTQYF; CDR3 DNA: TGTGCCAGCAGTGAGGGGCTCTCAAACACAGATACGCAGTATTTT
J gene: TRBJ2-7; clone size: .; D gene: TRBD2; V gene: TRBV3-1/TRBV3-2; CDR3 protein: CASSQLAGGSYEQYF; CDR3 DNA: TGTGCCAGCAGCCAACTAGCGGGAGGGTCCTACGAGCAGTACTTC
J gene: TRBJ2-7; clone size: .; D gene: .; V gene: TRBV7-8; CDR3 protein: CASRGEQNYEQYF; CDR3 DNA: TGTGCCAGCAGGGGGGAGCAGAACTACGAGCAGTACTTC
J gene: TRBJ2-1; clone size: .; D gene: TRBD2; V gene: TRBV19; CDR3 protein: CASSRIAGGSYNEQFF; CDR3 DNA: TGTGCCAGTAGTAGAATAGCGGGAGGGTCCTACAATGAGCAGTTCTTC
J gene: TRBJ2-5; clone size: .; D gene: .; V gene: TRBV14; CDR3 protein: CASSLTSAGAQYF; CDR3 DNA: TGTGCCAGCAGCCTGACCAGCGCCGGGGCCCAGTACTTC
J gene: TRBJ2-3; clone size: .; D gene: .; V gene: TRBV11-3; CDR3 protein: CASSVGGGWADTQYF; CDR3 DNA: TGTGCCAGCAGCGTCGGAGGGGGATGGGCAGATACGCAGTATTTT
J gene: TRBJ1-1; clone size: .; D gene: .; V gene: TRBV7-2; CDR3 protein: CASSLIGENTEAFF; CDR3 DNA: TGTGCCAGCAGCTTAATTGGGGAGAACACTGAAGCTTTCTTT
J gene: TRBJ2-7; clone size: .; D gene: TRBD2; V gene: TRBV5-1; CDR3 protein: CASRLSGGLTYEQYF; CDR3 DNA: TGCGCCAGCAGGTTGAGCGGGGGGCTTACCTACGAGCAGTACTTC
J gene: TRBJ2-1; clone size: .; D gene: .; V gene: TRBV27; CDR3 protein: CASSLDYQTPYNEQFF; CDR3 DNA: TGTGCCAGCAGTCTGGACTACCAAACGCCCTACAATGAGCAGTTCTTC
J gene: TRBJ2-4; clone size: .; D gene: .; V gene: TRBV6-1; CDR3 protein: CASSDQNIQYF; CDR3 DNA: TGTGCCAGCAGTGACCAAAACATTCAGTACTTC
J gene: TRBJ2-4; clone size: .; D gene: .; V gene: TRBV4-2; CDR3 protein: CASSQEAGQGENIQYF; CDR3 DNA: TGTGCCAGCAGCCAAGAGGCGGGGCAGGGAGAAAACATTCAGTACTTC
J gene: TRBJ2-7; clone size: .; D gene: .; V gene: TRBV14; CDR3 protein: CASSQGPGAGYEQYF; CDR3 DNA: TGTGCCAGCAGCCAAGGACCAGGGGCGGGCTACGAGCAGTACTTC
J gene: TRBJ2-5; clone size: .; D gene: TRBD2; V gene: TRBV11-2; CDR3 protein: CASSLGLAGVETQYF; CDR3 DNA: TGTGCCAGCAGCTTGGGGCTAGCGGGAGTTGAGACCCAGTACTTC